This TCR beta chain is drawn from a study of T-cell reconstitution after alpha-beta-depleted transplantation in children. Study observations and caveats: About two months after transplant, alpha-beta T cells reportedly came from several hundred expanded graft clones. Several patients had high TCRbeta diversity at day 60; it came from surviving recipient T cells and thymic progenitors.

Trimming pared 1 base from V and 4 bases from J, leaving 11 bases between. Germline assignment: CDR1 KGHSH and CDR2 LQKENI. The CDR3 consists of 15 residues. TCRbeta library construction was performed incorporating unique molecular identifiers. TCRdb recomputed calls from the PCR reads with MiXCR, one row per CDR3 protein. Seen here are fewer than 550,000 distinct CDR3 sequences, 11% observed once, and the top ten hold 13% to 15%. Comments on this clonotype: Antigen unknown.

The TCR was taken from a female patient aged 2-10 years who had a stem cell transplant for aplastic anemia, so the T cells may come from the graft donor. Sequenced here: PBMCs, mostly from graft donor cells, sampled 180 days after TCRalphabeta/CD19-depleted stem cell transplant. The gene calls are TRBV18 and TRBJ1-5; tentatively, D is TRBD1 (6 bases). The CDR3 protein is CASSPRTVMNQPQHF. CDR3 nucleotides: TGTGCCAGCTCACCACGGACAGTGATGAATCAGCCCCAGCATTTT.